Reported below is one TCR beta chain. Its antigen is still unknown. The PCR contained 60 Vbeta and 13 Jbeta primers. Method: immunoSEQ multiplex PCR; TCRdb's copy keeps in-frame clones and lacks some. The sample yields over 150,000 clones, over 60% seen once. This sample was included in a study of cytomegalovirus exposure and HLA in healthy donors. Study-wide results and caveats: Researchers catalogued about 150 TCR beta chains as cytomegalovirus-associated. Most of the TCR beta V segments (in an earlier analysis) were productive either about 87% or about 30% of the time.

Germline loops: CDR1 MNHEY, CDR2 SVGAGI. Trimming took 2 bases from V and 2 from J, leaving 10 bases between them. CDR3 size: 15 residues. J is TRBJ2-1 and V is TRBV6-5; unclear D gene. The receptor was derived from a woman in her 40s in good health and CMV-seronegative. Sequenced material: PBMCs. Here the CDR3 reads CASSYGTETYNEQFF. The CDR3 DNA is TGTGCCAGCAGTTACGGAACAGAGACCTACAATGAGCAGTTCTTC.